The text below deals with one T cell receptor (beta chain). Antigen: not known. A read error may account for a junction end that differs from germline. This specimen comes from a study of cytomegalovirus exposure and HLA in healthy donors. Study information: A prior analysis found about 120 million unique TCR beta sequences from around 200 million T cells. General study points: Among donors in an Asian-associated ancestry cluster, a later analysis reportedly found fewer N-insertions than the roughly 700-donor mean. Later analysis identified several of the most significant clusters that appeared linked to common viral pathogens. Being productive about 87% or about 30% of the time was typical of most TCR beta V segments in an earlier analysis.

PCR used 60 Vbeta primers and 13 Jbeta primers. TCRdb's copy holds only in-frame clones and misses some; the assay was immunoSEQ multiplex PCR. The table shows fewer than 120,000 clones, with less than 85% occurring only once. Germline values: CDR1 SEHNR, CDR2 FQNEAQ (reference sequence). This CDR3 comprises 16 residues. The chain links TRBV7-9 to TRBJ2-2; the match to TRBD1 covers 8 bases. The sample consisted of PBMCs. This clonotype was sampled from a man younger than 40 in good health and CMV-seropositive. The CDR3 loop is CSSSLVGQGRFGELFF. The CDR3 coding sequence is TGTTCCAGCAGCTTAGTCGGACAGGGTCGGTTCGGGGAGCTGTTTTTT.